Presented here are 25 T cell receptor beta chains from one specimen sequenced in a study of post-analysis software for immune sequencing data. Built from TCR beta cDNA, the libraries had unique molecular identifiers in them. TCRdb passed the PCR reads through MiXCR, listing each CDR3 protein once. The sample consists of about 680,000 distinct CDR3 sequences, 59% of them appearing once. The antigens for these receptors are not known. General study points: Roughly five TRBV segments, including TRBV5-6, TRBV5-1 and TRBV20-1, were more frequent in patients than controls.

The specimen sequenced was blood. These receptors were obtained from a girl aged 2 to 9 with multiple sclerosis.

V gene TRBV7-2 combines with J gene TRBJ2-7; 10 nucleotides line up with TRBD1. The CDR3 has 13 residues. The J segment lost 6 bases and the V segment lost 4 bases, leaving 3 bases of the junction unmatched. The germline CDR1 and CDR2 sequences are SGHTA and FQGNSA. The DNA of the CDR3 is TGTGCCAGCAGCTGGGGACAGGGGTTCGAGCAGTACTTC. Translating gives CASSWGQGFEQYF.

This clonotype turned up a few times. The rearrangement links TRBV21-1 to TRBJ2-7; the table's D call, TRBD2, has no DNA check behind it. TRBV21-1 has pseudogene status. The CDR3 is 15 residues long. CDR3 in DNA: TGTGCCAGCAGCAAAGATTTTGGGAGCGACGGCGAGCAGTACTTC. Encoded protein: CASSKDFGSDGEQYF.

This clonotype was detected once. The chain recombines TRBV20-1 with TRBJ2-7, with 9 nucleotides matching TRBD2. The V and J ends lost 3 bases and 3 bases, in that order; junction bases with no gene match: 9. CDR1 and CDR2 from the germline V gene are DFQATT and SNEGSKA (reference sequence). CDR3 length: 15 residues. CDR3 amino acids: CSAREKLAGRYEQYF. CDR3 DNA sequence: TGCAGTGCTAGGGAAAAACTAGCGGGCCGCTACGAGCAGTACTTC.

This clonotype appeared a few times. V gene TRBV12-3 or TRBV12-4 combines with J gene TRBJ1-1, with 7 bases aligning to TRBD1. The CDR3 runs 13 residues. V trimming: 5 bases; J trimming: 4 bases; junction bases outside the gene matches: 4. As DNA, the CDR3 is TGTGCCAGCAGTCGGACAGGTAGCACTGAAGCTTTCTTT. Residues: CASSRTGSTEAFF.

In DNA form, the CDR3 reads TGTGCCAGCACCCGGGACAGGGAGAAGGATAGCAATCAGCCCCAGCATTTT. It encodes CASTRDREKDSNQPQHF. J is TRBJ1-5 and V is TRBV6-2 or TRBV6-3; TRBD1 matches at 9 bases. The CDR3 is 17 amino acids. Germline V lookup: CDR1 MNHEY, CDR2 SVGEGT. Germline trimming cut 7 bases from V and 0 bases from J; bases unmatched to any gene: 10.

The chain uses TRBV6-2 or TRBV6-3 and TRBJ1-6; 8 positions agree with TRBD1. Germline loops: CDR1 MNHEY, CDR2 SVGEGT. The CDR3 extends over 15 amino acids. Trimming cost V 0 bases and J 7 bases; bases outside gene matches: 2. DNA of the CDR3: TGTGCCAGCAGTTACTCGAGACAGGGGAATTCACCCCTCCACTTT. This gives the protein CASSYSRQGNSPLHF.

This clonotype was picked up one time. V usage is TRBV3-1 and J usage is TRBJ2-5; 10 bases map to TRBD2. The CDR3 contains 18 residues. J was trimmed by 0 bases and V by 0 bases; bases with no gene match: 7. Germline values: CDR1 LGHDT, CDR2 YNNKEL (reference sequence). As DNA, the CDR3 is TGTGCCAGCAGCCAAGACCCGACTAGCGGGCGGTACCAAGAGACCCAGTACTTC. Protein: CASSQDPTSGRYQETQYF.

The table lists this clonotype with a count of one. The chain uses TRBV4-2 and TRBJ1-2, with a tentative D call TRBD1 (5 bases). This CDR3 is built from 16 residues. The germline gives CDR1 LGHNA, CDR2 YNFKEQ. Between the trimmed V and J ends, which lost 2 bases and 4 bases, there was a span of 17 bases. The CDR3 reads CASSQKWGGLAYGYTF. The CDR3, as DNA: TGTGCCAGCAGCCAAAAATGGGGCGGTCTAGCCTATGGCTACACCTTC.

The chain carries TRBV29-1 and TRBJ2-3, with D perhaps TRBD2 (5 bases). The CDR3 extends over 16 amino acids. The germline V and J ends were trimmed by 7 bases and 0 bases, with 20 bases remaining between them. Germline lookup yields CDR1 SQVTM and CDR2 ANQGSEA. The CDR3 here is CSALFWRRFSTDTQYF. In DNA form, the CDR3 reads TGCAGCGCCCTGTTCTGGAGGCGGTTTAGCACAGATACGCAGTATTTT.

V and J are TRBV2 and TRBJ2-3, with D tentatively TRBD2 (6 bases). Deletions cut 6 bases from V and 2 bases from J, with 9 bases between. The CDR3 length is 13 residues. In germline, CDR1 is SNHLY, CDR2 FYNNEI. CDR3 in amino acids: CASSGDFTDTQYF. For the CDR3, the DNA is TGTGCCAGCAGCGGGGACTTCACAGATACGCAGTATTTT.

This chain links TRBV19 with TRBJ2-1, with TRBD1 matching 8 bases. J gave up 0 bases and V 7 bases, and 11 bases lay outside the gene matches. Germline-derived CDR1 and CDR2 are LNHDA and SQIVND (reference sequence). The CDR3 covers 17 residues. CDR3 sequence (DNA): TGTGCCAGTACCTCCAGGGGGCTGGCGGACTCCTACAATGAGCAGTTCTTC. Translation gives CASTSRGLADSYNEQFF.

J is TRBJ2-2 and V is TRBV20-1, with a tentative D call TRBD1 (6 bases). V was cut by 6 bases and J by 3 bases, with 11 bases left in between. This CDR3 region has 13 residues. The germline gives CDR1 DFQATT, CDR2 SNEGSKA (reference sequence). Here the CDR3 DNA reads TGCAGTGCCCAGGGGCGGGACACCGGGGAGCTGTTTTTT. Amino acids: CSAQGRDTGELFF.

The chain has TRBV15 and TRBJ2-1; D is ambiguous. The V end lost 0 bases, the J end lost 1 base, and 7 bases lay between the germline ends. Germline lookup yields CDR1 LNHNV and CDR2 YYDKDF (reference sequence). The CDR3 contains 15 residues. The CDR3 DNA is TGTGCCACCAGCAGAGATCCCTTTTCCTACAATGAGCAGTTCTTC. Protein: CATSRDPFSYNEQFF.

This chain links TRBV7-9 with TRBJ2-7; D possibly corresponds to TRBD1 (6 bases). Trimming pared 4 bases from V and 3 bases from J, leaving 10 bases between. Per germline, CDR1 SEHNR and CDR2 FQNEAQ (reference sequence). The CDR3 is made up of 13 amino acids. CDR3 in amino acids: CASSSTGIYEQYF. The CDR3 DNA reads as TGTGCCAGCAGCTCCACAGGGATCTACGAGCAGTACTTC. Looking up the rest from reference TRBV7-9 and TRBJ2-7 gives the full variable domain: DTGVSQNPRHKITKRGQNVTFRCDPISEHNRLYWYRQTLGQGPEFLTYFQNEAQLEKSRLLSDRFSAERPKGSFSTLEIQRTEQGDSAMYLCASSSTGIYEQYFGPGTRLTVT.

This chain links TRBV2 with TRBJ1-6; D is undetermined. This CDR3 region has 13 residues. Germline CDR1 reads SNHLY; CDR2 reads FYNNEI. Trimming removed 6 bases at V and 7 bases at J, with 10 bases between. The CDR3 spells CASSGDFNSPLHF. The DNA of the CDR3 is TGTGCCAGCAGCGGGGATTTCAATTCACCCCTCCACTTT. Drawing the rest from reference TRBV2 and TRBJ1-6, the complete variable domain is EPEVTQTPSHQVTQMGQEVILRCVPISNHLYFYWYRQILGQKVEFLVSFYNNEISEKSEIFDDQFSVERPDGSNFTLKIRSTKLEDSAMYFCASSGDFNSPLHFGNGTRLTVT.

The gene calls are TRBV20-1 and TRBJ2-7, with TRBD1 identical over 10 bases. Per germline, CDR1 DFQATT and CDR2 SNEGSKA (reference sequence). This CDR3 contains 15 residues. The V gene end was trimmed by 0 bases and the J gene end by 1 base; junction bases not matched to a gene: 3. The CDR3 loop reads CSAREGQGRSYEQYF. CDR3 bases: TGCAGTGCTAGAGAGGGACAGGGGAGGTCCTACGAGCAGTACTTC.

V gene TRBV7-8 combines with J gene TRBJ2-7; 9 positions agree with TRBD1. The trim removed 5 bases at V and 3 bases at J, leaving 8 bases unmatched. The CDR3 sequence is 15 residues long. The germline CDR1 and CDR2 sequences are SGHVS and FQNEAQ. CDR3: CASSPSGTGNYEQYF. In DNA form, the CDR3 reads TGTGCCAGCAGCCCCTCCGGGACAGGGAACTACGAGCAGTACTTC.

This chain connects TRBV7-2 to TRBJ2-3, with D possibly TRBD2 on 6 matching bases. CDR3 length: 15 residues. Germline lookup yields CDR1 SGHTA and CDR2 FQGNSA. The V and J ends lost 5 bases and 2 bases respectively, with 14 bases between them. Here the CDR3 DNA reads TGTGCCAGCAGCGGAGGGCCCCGCTACACAGATACGCAGTATTTT. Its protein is CASSGGPRYTDTQYF.

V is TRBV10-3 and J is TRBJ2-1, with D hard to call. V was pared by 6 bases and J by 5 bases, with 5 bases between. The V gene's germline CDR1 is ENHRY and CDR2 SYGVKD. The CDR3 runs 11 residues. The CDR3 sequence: CAISRNNEQFF. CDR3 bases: TGTGCCATCAGCAGAAACAATGAGCAGTTCTTC.

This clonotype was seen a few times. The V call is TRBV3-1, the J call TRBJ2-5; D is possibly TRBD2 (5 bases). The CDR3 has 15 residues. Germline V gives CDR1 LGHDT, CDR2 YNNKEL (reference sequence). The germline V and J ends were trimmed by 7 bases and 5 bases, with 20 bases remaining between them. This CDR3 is CASTPLLSRGETQYF. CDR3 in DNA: TGTGCCAGCACCCCCTTACTCTCGAGAGGGGAGACCCAGTACTTC.

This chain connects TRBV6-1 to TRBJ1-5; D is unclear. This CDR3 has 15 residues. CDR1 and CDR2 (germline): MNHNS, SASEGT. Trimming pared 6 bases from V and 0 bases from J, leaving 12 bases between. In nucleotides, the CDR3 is TGTGCCAGCAGCAAGACCGGGATTAGCAATCAGCCCCAGCATTTT. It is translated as CASSKTGISNQPQHF.

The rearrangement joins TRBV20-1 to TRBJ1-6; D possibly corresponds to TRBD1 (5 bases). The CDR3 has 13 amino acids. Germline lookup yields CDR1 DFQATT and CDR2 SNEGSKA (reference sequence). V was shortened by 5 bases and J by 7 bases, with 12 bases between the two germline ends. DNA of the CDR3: TGCAGTGCTGTCTTAGGGGAAAATTCACCCCTCCACTTT. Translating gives CSAVLGENSPLHF.

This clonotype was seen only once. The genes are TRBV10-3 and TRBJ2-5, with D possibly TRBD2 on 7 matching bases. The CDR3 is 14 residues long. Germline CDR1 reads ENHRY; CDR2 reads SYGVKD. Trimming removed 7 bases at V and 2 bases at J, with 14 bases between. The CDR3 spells CAIKGGDSQETQYF. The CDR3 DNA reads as TGTGCCATCAAAGGGGGGGACTCTCAAGAGACCCAGTACTTC.

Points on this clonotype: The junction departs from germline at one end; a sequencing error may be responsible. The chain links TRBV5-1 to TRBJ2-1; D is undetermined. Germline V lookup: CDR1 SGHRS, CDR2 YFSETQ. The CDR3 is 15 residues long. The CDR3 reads CASGLRPASYNEQFF. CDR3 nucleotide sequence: TGCGCCAGCGGCTTGCGGCCAGCCTCCTACAATGAGCAGTTCTTC.

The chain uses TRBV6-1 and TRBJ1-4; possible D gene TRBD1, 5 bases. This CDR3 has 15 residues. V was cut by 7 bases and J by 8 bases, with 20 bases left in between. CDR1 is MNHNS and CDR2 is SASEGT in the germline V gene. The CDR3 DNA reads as TGTGCCAGCACCATATCGGGGGGGGTAAAGGAAAAACTGTTTTTT. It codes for CASTISGGVKEKLFF.